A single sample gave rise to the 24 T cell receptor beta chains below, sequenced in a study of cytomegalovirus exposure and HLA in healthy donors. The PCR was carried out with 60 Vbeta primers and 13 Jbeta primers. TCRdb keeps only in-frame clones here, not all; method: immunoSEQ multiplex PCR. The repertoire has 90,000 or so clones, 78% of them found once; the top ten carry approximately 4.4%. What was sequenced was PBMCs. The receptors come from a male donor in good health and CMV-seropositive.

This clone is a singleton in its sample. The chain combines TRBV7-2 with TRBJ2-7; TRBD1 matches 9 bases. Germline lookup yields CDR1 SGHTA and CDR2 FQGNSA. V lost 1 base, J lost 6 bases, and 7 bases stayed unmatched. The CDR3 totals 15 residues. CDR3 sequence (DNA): TGTGCCAGCAGCTTAGGAGGGACAGGGCTTGTCGAGCAGTACTTC. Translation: CASSLGGTGLVEQYF.

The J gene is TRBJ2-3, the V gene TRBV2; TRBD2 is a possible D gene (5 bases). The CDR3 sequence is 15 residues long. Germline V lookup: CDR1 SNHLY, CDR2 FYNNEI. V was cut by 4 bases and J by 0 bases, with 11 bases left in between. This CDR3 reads CASSGGRSSTDTQYF. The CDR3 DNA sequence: TGTGCCAGCAGTGGAGGGAGATCTAGCACAGATACGCAGTATTTT.

The CDR3 DNA sequence: TGTGCCACCAGCAAAGGACTAGCGGGGGAAGATACGCAGTATTTT. Translated, it gives CATSKGLAGEDTQYF. The chain combines TRBV15 with TRBJ2-3, with TRBD2 matching 13 bases. The germline V gene encodes CDR1 LNHNV and CDR2 YYDKDF (reference sequence). J gave up 5 bases and V 4 bases, and 3 bases lay outside the gene matches. The CDR3 is 15 residues long.

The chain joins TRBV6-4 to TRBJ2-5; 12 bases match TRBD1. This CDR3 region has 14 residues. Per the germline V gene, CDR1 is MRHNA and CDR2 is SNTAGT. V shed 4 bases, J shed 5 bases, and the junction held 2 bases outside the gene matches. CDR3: CASSVGQGAETQYF. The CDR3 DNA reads TGTGCCAGCAGTGTGGGACAGGGGGCCGAGACCCAGTACTTC.

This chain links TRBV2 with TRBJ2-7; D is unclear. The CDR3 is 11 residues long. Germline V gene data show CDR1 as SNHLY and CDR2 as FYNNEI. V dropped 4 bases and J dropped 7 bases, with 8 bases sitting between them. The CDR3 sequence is CASSVWQEQYF. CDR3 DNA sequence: TGTGCCAGCAGTGTGTGGCAGGAGCAGTACTTC.

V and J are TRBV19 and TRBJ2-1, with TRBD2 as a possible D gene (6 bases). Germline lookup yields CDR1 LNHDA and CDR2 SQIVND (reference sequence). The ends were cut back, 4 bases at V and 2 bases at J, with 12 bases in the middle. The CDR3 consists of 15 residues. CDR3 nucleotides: TGTGCCAGTAGTACGGAGGGATTAACCTACAATGAGCAGTTCTTC. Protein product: CASSTEGLTYNEQFF.

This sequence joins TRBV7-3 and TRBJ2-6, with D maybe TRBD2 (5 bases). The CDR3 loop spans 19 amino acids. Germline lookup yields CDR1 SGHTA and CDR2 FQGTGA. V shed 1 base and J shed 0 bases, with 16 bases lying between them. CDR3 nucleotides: TGTGCCAGCAGCTTAAGTGTTGAGGGCTTAGGCTCTGGGGCCAACGTCCTGACTTTC. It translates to CASSLSVEGLGSGANVLTF.

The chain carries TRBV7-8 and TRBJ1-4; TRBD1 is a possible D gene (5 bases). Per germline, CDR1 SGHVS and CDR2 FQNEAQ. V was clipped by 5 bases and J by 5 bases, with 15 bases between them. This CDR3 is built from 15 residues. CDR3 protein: CASSPTEQENEKLFF. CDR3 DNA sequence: TGTGCCAGCAGCCCGACAGAGCAGGAGAATGAAAAACTGTTTTTT.

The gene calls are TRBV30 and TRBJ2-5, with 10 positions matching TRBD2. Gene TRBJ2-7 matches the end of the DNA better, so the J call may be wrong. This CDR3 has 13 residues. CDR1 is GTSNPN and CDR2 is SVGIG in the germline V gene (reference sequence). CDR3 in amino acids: CAFSSGRALEQYF. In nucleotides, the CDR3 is TGTGCCTTCTCCAGCGGGAGGGCCCTCGAGCAGTACTTC.

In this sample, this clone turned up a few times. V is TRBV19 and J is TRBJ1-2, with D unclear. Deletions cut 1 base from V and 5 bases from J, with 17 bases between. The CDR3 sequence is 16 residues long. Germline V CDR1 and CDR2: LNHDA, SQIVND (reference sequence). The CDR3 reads CASSIGLFSPGYGYTF. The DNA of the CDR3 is TGTGCCAGTAGTATAGGACTGTTCTCCCCGGGATATGGCTACACCTTC.

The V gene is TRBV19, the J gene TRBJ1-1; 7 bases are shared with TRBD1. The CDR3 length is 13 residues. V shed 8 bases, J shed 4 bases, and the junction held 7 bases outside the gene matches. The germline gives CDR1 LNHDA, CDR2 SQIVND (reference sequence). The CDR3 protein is CASFTGALTEAFF. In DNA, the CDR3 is TGTGCCAGTTTCACAGGGGCGCTCACTGAAGCTTTCTTT.

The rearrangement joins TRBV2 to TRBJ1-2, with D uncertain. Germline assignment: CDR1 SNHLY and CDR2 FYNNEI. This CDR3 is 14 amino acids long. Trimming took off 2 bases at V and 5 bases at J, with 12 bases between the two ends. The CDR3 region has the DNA TGTGCCAGCAGTGAATCGTCGGGGAAGTATGGCTACACCTTC. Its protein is CASSESSGKYGYTF.

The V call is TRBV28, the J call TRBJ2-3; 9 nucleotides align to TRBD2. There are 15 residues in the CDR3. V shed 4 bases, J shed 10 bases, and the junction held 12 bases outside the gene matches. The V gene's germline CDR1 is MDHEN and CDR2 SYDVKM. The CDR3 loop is CASSSLAGSAGAQYF. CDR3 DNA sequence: TGTGCCAGCAGTTCCCTAGCGGGGTCCGCGGGGGCGCAGTATTTT.

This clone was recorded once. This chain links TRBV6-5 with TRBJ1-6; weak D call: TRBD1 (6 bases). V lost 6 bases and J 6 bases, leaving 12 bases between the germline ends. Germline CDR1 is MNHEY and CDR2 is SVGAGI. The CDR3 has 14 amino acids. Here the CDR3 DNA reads TGTGCCAGCAGCCCCGGGACATCTAATTCACCCCTCCACTTT. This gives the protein CASSPGTSNSPLHF.

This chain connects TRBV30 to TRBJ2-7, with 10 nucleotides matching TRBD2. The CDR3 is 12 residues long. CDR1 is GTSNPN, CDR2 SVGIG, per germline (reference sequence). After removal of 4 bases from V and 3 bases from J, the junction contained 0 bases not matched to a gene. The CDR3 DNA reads TGTGCCTGGACTAGCGGGGGCTACGAGCAGTACTTC. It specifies CAWTSGGYEQYF.

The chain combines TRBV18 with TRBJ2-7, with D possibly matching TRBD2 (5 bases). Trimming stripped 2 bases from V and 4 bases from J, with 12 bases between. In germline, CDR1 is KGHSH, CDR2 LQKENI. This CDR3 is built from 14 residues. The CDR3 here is CASSPTGLPYEQYF. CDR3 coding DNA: TGTGCCAGCTCACCAACCGGACTGCCATACGAGCAGTACTTC.

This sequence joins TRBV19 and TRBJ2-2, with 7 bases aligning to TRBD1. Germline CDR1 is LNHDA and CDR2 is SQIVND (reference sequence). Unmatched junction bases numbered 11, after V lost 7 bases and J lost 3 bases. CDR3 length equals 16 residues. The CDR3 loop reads CASTLRQGIDTGELFF. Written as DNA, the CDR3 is TGTGCCAGTACTCTAAGACAGGGTATTGACACCGGGGAGCTGTTTTTT.

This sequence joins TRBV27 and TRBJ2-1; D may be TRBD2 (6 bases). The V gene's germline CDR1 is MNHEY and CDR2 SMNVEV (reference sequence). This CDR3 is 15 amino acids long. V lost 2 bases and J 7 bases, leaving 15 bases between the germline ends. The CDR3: CASSLLIPSENEQFF. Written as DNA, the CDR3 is TGTGCCAGCAGTTTACTAATCCCTAGCGAGAATGAGCAGTTCTTC.

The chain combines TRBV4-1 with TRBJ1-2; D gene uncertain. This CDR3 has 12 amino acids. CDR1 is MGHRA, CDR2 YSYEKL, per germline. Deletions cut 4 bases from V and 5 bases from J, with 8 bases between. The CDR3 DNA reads TGCGCCAGCAGCCTGTCGGGGTATGGCTACACCTTC. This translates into CASSLSGYGYTF.

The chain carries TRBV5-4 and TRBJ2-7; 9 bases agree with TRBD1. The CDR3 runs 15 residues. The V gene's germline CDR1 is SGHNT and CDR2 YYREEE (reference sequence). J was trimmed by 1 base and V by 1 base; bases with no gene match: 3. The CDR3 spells CASSLRTGASYEQYF. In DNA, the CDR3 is TGTGCCAGCAGCTTGAGGACAGGGGCATCCTACGAGCAGTACTTC.

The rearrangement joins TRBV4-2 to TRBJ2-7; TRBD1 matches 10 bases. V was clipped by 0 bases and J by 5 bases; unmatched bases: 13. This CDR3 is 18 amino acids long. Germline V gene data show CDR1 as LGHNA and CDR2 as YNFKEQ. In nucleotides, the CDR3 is TGTGCCAGCAGCCAAGAACCGGACAGGGGGGGGCCAGGCGACGAGCAGTACTTC. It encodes CASSQEPDRGGPGDEQYF.

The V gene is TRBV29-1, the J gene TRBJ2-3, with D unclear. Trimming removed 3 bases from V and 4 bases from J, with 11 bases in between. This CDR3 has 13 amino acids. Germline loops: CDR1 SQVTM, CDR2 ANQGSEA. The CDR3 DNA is TGCAGCGTTGACTACTTCCGCCCAGATACGCAGTATTTT. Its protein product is CSVDYFRPDTQYF.

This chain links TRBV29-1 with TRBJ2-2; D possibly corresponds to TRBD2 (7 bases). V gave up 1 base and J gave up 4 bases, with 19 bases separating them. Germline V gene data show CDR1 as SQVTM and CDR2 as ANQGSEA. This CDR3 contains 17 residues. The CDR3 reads CSVEGGGGKGRTGELFF. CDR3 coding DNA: TGCAGCGTTGAAGGGGGGGGCGGGAAGGGACGCACCGGGGAGCTGTTTTTT.

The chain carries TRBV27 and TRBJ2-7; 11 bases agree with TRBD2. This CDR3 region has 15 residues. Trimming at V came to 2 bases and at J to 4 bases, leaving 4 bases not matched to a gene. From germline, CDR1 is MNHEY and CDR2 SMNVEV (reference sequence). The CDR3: CASSLRSSGGYEQYF. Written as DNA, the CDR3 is TGTGCCAGCAGTTTAAGGTCTAGCGGGGGGTACGAGCAGTACTTC.